This T cell receptor (beta chain) emerged from a study of spatial heterogeneity in lung cancer. Study overall: Donation came from some 72 patients with untreated early-stage non-small cell lung cancer. PBMC samples from follow-up, when available, were sequenced at a median of roughly two years post-resection.

From the 5' RACE reads, TCRdb called clonotypes with MiXCR, one entry per CDR3 protein. The sample carries about 52,000 distinct CDR3 sequences, roughly 8.1% recorded once. Time point indicated: blood at routine non-recurrence follow-up after resection. Whole RNA came from tumor, nontumor lung or frozen PBMC and was sequenced without being sorted. A remark on this clonotype: Antigen unknown.

Study results and limitations: Blood showed ubiquitous tumor TCRs more often at resection than at routine follow-up.

The CDR3 is 15 amino acids. The germline CDR1 and CDR2 sequences are SGHNT and YENEEA. Trimming stripped 1 base from V and 5 bases from J, with 12 bases between. The receptor was isolated from a female donor with early-stage non-small cell lung cancer. This chain joins TRBV11-3 and TRBJ2-1, with D possibly called TRBD1 or TRBD2 (6 bases each). Sequences were derived from PBMCs, sampled at follow-up. CDR3: CASSLAGAINNEQFF. The CDR3 bases are TGTGCCAGCAGCTTAGCGGGGGCCATAAACAATGAGCAGTTCTTC.